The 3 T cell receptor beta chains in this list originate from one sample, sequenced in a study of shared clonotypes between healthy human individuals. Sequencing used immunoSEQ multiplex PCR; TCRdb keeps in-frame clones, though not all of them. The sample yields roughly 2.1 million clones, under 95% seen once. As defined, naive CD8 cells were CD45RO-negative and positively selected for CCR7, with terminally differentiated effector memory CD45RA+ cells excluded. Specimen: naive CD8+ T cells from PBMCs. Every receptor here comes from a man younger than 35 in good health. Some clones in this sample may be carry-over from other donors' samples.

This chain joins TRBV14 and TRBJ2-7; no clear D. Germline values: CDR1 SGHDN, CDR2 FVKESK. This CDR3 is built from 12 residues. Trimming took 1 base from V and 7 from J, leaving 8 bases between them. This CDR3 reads CASSQGFREQYF. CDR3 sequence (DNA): TGTGCCAGCAGCCAAGGCTTCCGGGAGCAGTACTTC. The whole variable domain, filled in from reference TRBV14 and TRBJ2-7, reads EAGVTQFPSHSVIEKGQTVTLRCDPISGHDNLYWYRRVMGKEIKFLLHFVKESKQDESGMPNNRFLAERTGGTYSTLKVQPAELEDSGVYFCASSQGFREQYFGPGTRLTVT.

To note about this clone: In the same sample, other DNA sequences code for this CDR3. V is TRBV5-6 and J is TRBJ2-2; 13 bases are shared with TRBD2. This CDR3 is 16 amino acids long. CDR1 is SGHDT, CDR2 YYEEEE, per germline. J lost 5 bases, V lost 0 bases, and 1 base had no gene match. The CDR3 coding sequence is TGTGCCAGCAGCTTGGGACTAGCGGGAGGAACCGGGGAGCTGTTTTTT. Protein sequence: CASSLGLAGGTGELFF.

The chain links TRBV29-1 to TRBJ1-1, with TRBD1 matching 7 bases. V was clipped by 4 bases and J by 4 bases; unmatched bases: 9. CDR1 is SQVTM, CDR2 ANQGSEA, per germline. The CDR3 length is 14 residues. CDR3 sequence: CSVGGDRDSTEAFF. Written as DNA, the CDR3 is TGCAGCGTTGGAGGAGACAGGGACAGCACTGAAGCTTTCTTT.